There are many counts of the clone carrying this T cell receptor (beta chain). Looked up from germline, CDR1 is LGHDT and CDR2 is YNNKEL (reference sequence). The CDR3 is made up of 13 amino acids. V was trimmed by 2 bases and J by 4 bases, leaving 9 bases between them. The data are from a study of naive and memory T cell subsets. The library had UMIs added by 3' ligation of an oligonucleotide to TCR cDNA. RNA was extracted from roughly 2.6 ml of whole blood of healthy adults. Ligated cDNA underwent four rounds of PCR with nested alpha and beta constant region primers and SP2. TCRdb called the 5' RACE reads again in MiXCR, with one record for every CDR3 protein. The sample records some 60,000 distinct CDR3 sequences, approximately 8% being singletons.

V and J are TRBV3-1 and TRBJ2-7; D perhaps matches TRBD2 (5 bases). The TCR comes from a female donor in good health. CDR3 amino acids: CASSQFGGYEQYF. The CDR3 nucleotides are TGTGCCAGCAGCCAATTCGGCGGGTACGAGCAGTACTTC.